This T cell receptor beta chain was recorded in a study of OX40 agonist ivuxolimab in advanced cancers. Study as a whole: Patients were treated with intravenous ivuxolimab, dosed at 0.01 to 10 mg/kg and infused every 2 weeks. Aged roughly 23 to 90 with a mean of approximately 57 years, they were 82.7% male. General observations from the study: Compared with others, partial responders at 0.1-3.0 mg/kg displayed clonal expansion among the lowest. Nonresponders included some who also had low normalized T-cell clonal expansion.

This CDR3 spans 14 amino acids. Germline CDR1 SNHLY, CDR2 FYNNEI. Between the trimmed V and J ends, which lost 7 bases and 4 bases, there was a span of 16 bases. Data came from immunoSEQ multiplex PCR; TCRdb stores just in-frame clones and leaves some out. The table has about 26,000 clones, roughly 85% seen once. In this sample, this clone turned up a few times. Its specificity is not known. This TCR came from an adult with an advanced solid tumor such as melanoma, head and neck, liver or kidney cancer. The chain combines TRBV2 with TRBJ2-5, with a tentative D call TRBD2 (6 bases). Sequencing was performed on CD4+ or CD8+ T cells sorted from blood, taken in a trial of the OX40 agonist ivuxolimab. The CDR3 here is CASTGTWWLETQYF. The CDR3 region has the DNA TGTGCCAGCACCGGGACTTGGTGGTTAGAGACCCAGTACTTC.